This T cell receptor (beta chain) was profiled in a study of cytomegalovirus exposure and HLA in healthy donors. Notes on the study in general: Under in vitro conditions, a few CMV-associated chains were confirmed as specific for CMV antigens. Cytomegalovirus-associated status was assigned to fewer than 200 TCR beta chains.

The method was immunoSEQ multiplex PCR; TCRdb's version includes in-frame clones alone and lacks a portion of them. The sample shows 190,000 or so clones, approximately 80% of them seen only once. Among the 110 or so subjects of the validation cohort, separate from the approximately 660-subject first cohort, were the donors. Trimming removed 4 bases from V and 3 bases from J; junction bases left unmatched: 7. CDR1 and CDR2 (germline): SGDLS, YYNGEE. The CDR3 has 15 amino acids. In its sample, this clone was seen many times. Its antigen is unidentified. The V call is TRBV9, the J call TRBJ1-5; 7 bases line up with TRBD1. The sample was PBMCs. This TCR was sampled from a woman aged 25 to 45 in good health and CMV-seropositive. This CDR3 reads CASSSTGQYNQPQHF. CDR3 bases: TGTGCCAGCAGCAGTACGGGACAGTACAATCAGCCCCAGCATTTT.